The present TCR beta chain was sequenced within a study of cytomegalovirus exposure and HLA in healthy donors. In the study overall: Genotyping showed around 80% of roughly 400 donors falling in the Caucasian-associated ancestry cluster. Findings of the study overall: The authors confirmed in vitro that a few CMV-associated chains were specific for CMV antigens. Reports described diagnosis of cytomegalovirus status by the classifier as highly specific and sensitive.

The PCR contained 60 Vbeta and 13 Jbeta primers. Data came from immunoSEQ multiplex PCR; TCRdb stores just in-frame clones and leaves some out. The sample consists of over 100,000 clones, roughly 70% of them appearing once. Note on this clone: Its matching antigen is unknown.

Germline V gene data show CDR1 as MNHEY and CDR2 as SMNVEV (reference sequence). This CDR3 has 14 amino acids. Trimming removed 7 bases at V and 7 bases at J, with 16 bases between. The chain has TRBV27 and TRBJ1-4; D may be TRBD1 (6 bases). The TCR originated in a man aged 35 to 55 in good health and CMV-seropositive. The sequencing sample was made of PBMCs. CDR3: CASTSGQLGEKLFF. CDR3 sequence (DNA): TGTGCCAGCACTTCCGGACAGTTGGGTGAAAAACTGTTTTTT. Complete variable domain (other parts from reference TRBV27 and TRBJ1-4): EAQVTQNPRYLITVTGKKLTVTCSQNMNHEYMSWYRQDPGLGLRQIYYSMNVEVTDKGDVPEGYKVSRKEKRNFPLILESPSPNQTSLYFCASTSGQLGEKLFFGSGTQLSVL.